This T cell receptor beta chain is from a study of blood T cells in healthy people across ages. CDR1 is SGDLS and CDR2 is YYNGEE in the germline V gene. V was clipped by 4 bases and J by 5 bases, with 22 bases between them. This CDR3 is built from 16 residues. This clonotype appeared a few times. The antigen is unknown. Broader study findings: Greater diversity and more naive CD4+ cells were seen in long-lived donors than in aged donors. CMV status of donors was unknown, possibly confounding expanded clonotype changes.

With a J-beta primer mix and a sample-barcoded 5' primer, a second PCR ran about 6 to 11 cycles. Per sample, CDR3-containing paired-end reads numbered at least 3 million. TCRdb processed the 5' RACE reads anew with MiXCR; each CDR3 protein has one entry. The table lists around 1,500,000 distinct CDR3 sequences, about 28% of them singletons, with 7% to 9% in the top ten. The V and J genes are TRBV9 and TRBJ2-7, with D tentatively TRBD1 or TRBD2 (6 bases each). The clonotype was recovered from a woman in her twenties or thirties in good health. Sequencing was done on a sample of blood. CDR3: CASSTGGQVGLHEQYF. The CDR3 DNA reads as TGTGCCAGCAGCACCGGGGGACAAGTCGGTCTCCACGAGCAGTACTTC.